The clone carrying this T cell receptor beta chain was observed a handful of times. Its antigen remains unidentified. This record belongs to a study of response to subunit inactivated influenza vaccine. Each CDR3 protein gets one entry after TCRdb re-called the RT-PCR reads with MiXCR. In the table there are hundreds of thousands of distinct CDR3 sequences, about 25% of which are singletons. General observations from the study: Each seasonal influenza vaccination recruits few new T cells, the authors suggested.

The source was CD4+ T cells sorted from PBMCs, collected about 5 days after vaccination. This TCR derives from a man in his fifties who received an inactivated influenza vaccine.

The CDR3 reads CASSRGGAGDTEAFF. In nucleotides, the CDR3 is TGTGCCAGCAGCCGGGGAGGGGCTGGGGACACTGAAGCTTTCTTT. The V call is TRBV7-2, the J call TRBJ1-1, with a possible D match to TRBD1 (5 bases). Between the trimmed V and J ends, which lost 5 bases and 3 bases, there was a span of 16 bases. The CDR3 covers 15 residues. Germline V CDR1 and CDR2: SGHTA, FQGNSA.